This TCR beta chain was recovered during a study of CD8 T cells in Susac syndrome. Trimming took 3 bases from V and 2 from J, leaving 14 bases between them. The V gene's germline CDR1 is MDHEN and CDR2 SYDVKM. The CDR3 is 15 amino acids. When the RNA was reverse transcribed, random hexamers were used with an input of about 0.45 to 1 ug. One entry per CDR3 protein, called by TCRdb with MiXCR from the immunoSEQ multiplex PCR reads. Seen here are about 300,000 distinct CDR3 sequences, roughly 85% observed once, and the top ten hold about 0.22%. This chain uses TRBV28 with TRBJ2-7; weak D call: TRBD1 (6 bases). The sequence was collected from a human donor with multiple sclerosis. Sequencing was done on a sample of CD8+ T cells from PBMCs. CDR3 sequence reads: CASSLGHGTTYEQYF. In DNA, the CDR3 is TGTGCCAGCAGTTTGGGACACGGCACAACCTACGAGCAGTACTTC.